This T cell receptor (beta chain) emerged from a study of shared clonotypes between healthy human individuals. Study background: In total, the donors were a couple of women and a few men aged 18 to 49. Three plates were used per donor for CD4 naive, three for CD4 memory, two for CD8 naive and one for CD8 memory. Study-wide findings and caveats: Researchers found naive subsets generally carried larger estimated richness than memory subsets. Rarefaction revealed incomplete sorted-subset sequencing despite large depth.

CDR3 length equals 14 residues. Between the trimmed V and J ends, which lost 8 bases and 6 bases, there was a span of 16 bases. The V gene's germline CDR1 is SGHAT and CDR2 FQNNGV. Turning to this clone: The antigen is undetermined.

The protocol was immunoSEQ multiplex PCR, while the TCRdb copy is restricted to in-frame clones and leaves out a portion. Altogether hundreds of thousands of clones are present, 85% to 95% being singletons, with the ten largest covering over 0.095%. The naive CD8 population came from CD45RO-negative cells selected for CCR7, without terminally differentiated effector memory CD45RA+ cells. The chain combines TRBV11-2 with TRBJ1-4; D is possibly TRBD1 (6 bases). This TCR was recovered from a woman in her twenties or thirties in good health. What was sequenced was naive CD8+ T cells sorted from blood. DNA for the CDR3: TGTGCCAGCCGAAACGGGGGGGGCGATGAAAAACTGTTTTTT. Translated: CASRNGGGDEKLFF.